The present TCR beta chain was sequenced within a study of cytomegalovirus exposure and HLA in healthy donors. A note on this clone: Its antigen is currently unknown.

A multiplex PCR was run with 60 Vbeta primers and 13 Jbeta primers. Only in-frame clones appear in the TCRdb table, and some are missing; sequencing was by immunoSEQ multiplex PCR. The repertoire holds 90,000 to 120,000 clones, around three quarters seen once, with 5% to 6% in the top ten. Broader study findings: With high specificity and sensitivity, the classifier reportedly diagnosed cytomegalovirus status. Indistinguishable V segments such as TRBV6-2 and TRBV6-3 were excluded. While the bulk of TCR sequences proved rare, some public TCRs turned up in many donors. Confirmation in vitro established that three CMV-associated chains were specific for CMV antigens.

The length of the CDR3 is 14 residues. Germline CDR1 is MGHRA and CDR2 is YSYEKL. V was cut by 0 bases and J by 0 bases, with 6 bases left in between. The chain is built from TRBV4-1 and TRBJ2-7; D unresolved. Sequencing was carried out using PBMCs. The receptor comes from a woman aged 18-29 years in good health and CMV-seropositive. CDR3 residues: CASSQDTGSYEQYF. DNA of the CDR3: TGCGCCAGCAGCCAAGATACTGGCTCCTACGAGCAGTACTTC.